A selection of T cell receptor beta chains follows, all from one sample in a study of sequential checkpoint blockade in melanoma. The table came from immunoSEQ multiplex PCR; TCRdb's copy has only in-frame clones and leaves some out. This sample yields 15,000 or so clones, of which more than 60% are seen a single time; about 20% belongs to the top ten. Sequencing was performed on CD8+ T cells sorted from blood (inferred from file names), taken from a patient given nivolumab and ipilimumab in sequence. Receptor source: a human donor with melanoma. The CDR3 runs from the conserved cysteine through the conserved F or W. D genes are given only for firm matches. Only part of the rows carry a size: once, few, many, or a class if the clone is expanded.

.,TRBV9,TRBJ1-5,TRBD1,14,CASSSTEGAQPQHF,TGTGCCAGCAGCTCAACCGAGGGGGCACAGCCCCAGCATTTT
.,TRBV19,TRBJ1-2,.,15,CASSIGAGANYGYTF,TGTGCCAGTAGTATAGGAGCTGGGGCGAACTATGGCTACACCTTC
.,TRBV6-5,TRBJ1-2,TRBD1,14,CASSTGTGRWGYTF,TGTGCCAGCAGTACCGGGACAGGGAGGTGGGGCTACACCTTC
few,TRBV4-3,TRBJ2-1,TRBD2,14,CASSQGLAGIEQFF,TGCGCCAGCAGCCAGGGACTAGCGGGGATTGAGCAGTTCTTC
.,TRBV19,TRBJ1-2,.,13,CASIGAVNYGYTF,TGTGCCAGTATAGGGGCGGTGAACTATGGCTACACCTTC
.,TRBV11-2,TRBJ2-7,TRBD2,14,CASSPPGLAYEQYF,TGTGCCAGCAGTCCACCGGGACTAGCTTACGAGCAGTACTTC
.,TRBV7-9,TRBJ1-1,TRBD1,14,CASSPPTGDTEAFF,TGTGCCAGCAGCCCCCCGACAGGGGATACTGAAGCTTTCTTT
.,TRBV5-4,TRBJ2-7,.,15,CASSLARGFSYEQYF,TGTGCCAGCAGCTTGGCAAGGGGGTTCTCCTACGAGCAGTACTTC
once,TRBV19,TRBJ2-5,TRBD1,18,CASSIAQTPTWDRVTQYF,TGTGCCAGTAGTATCGCCCAGACTCCGACGTGGGACAGGGTGACCCAGTACTTC
medium-sized,TRBV10-1,TRBJ2-5,.,12,CASDRQQETQYF,TGCGCCAGCGATAGACAGCAAGAGACCCAGTACTTC
medium-sized,TRBV7-3,TRBJ2-1,TRBD2,16,CASSPYGGGIKNEQFF,TGTGCCAGCAGCCCTTACGGGGGGGGAATTAAAAATGAGCAGTTCTTC
.,TRBV6-1,TRBJ1-2,.,15,CASIGLGGDYYGYTF,TGTGCCAGCATCGGGTTAGGGGGAGATTATTATGGCTACACCTTC
.,TRBV4-1,TRBJ2-7,TRBD1,15,CASSQGDRGGYEQYF,TGCGCCAGCAGCCAAGGGGACAGGGGTGGGTACGAGCAGTACTTC
.,TRBV27,TRBJ2-1,.,16,CASSRMWGGPYNEQFF,TGTGCCAGCAGTAGGATGTGGGGGGGGCCTTACAATGAGCAGTTCTTC
.,TRBV7-9,TRBJ2-1,.,13,CASSLGLYNEQFF,TGTGCCAGCAGCTTAGGACTTTACAATGAGCAGTTCTTC
.,TRBV13,TRBJ2-3,.,13,CASSGGGTDTQYF,TGTGCCAGCAGCGGCGGGGGCACAGATACGCAGTATTTT
.,TRBV4-2,TRBJ1-2,.,15,CASSQFSAGAQGYTF,TGTGCCAGCAGCCAATTTTCGGCGGGGGCGCAGGGCTACACCTTC
.,TRBV4-2,TRBJ1-2,TRBD1,15,CASSTPDREGGGYTF,TGTGCCAGCAGCACACCAGACAGGGAAGGAGGTGGCTACACCTTC
few,TRBV2,TRBJ1-6,.,12,CASTRDRSPLHF,TGTGCCAGCACCAGGGATCGTTCACCCCTCCACTTT
once,TRBV28,TRBJ1-5,TRBD1,14,CASRMTGGGQPQHF,TGTGCCAGCAGGATGACAGGGGGCGGCCAGCCCCAGCATTTT
.,TRBV6-6,TRBJ1-5,.,13,CASSYDGGQPQHF,TGTGCCAGCAGTTACGACGGGGGTCAGCCCCAGCATTTT
.,TRBV6-5,TRBJ2-5,TRBD1,15,CASSLGQGAQETQYF,TGTGCCAGCAGCCTAGGACAGGGGGCACAAGAGACCCAGTACTTC
.,TRBV5-1,TRBJ2-2,TRBD1,16,CASSPDRDENTGELFF,TGCGCCAGCAGCCCGGACAGGGACGAAAACACCGGGGAGCTGTTTTTT
.,TRBV2,TRBJ2-2,.,14,CASRQGGGTGELFF,TGTGCCAGCCGACAGGGCGGAGGGACCGGGGAGCTGTTTTTT
.,TRBV5-1,TRBJ2-1,.,12,CASRRTDNEQFF,TGCGCCAGCAGAAGGACAGACAATGAGCAGTTCTTC
.,TRBV7-3,TRBJ2-7,TRBD1,13,CASSHGQGSRQYF,TGTGCCAGCAGCCACGGACAGGGAAGTCGGCAGTACTTC
.,TRBV27,TRBJ2-5,.,14,CASSFFQGQETQYF,TGTGCCAGCAGCTTCTTCCAGGGCCAAGAGACCCAGTACTTC
.,TRBV5-6,TRBJ1-5,TRBD1,14,CASSSTGDNQPQHF,TGTGCCAGCAGCTCGACAGGGGACAATCAGCCCCAGCATTTT
.,TRBV2,TRBJ1-4,TRBD1,17,CASIQTVTGDTNEKLFF,TGTGCCAGCATCCAAACGGTTACAGGGGATACTAATGAAAAACTGTTTTTT
few,TRBV7-9,TRBJ1-6,.,14,CASSSDSYNSPLHF,TGTGCCAGCAGCTCGGACAGCTATAATTCACCCCTCCACTTT
.,TRBV7-2,TRBJ1-2,.,14,CASSFTQGTYGYTF,TGTGCCAGCAGCTTTACACAGGGAACTTATGGCTACACCTTC
.,TRBV7-8,TRBJ1-5,.,17,CASSLATGSDSNQPQHF,TGTGCCAGCAGCTTAGCTACAGGTTCGGATAGCAATCAGCCCCAGCATTTT
.,TRBV28,TRBJ2-5,.,15,CASSPSRRRKETQYF,TGTGCCAGCAGTCCATCAAGGAGGAGAAAAGAGACCCAGTACTTC
.,TRBV5-3,TRBJ2-7,.,12,CASSLVSYEQYF,TGTGCCAGCAGCTTAGTAAGTTACGAGCAGTACTTC
few,TRBV6-5,TRBJ2-5,TRBD2,15,CATRTGTSGQETQYF,TGTGCCACTCGAACCGGGACTAGCGGACAAGAGACCCAGTACTTC